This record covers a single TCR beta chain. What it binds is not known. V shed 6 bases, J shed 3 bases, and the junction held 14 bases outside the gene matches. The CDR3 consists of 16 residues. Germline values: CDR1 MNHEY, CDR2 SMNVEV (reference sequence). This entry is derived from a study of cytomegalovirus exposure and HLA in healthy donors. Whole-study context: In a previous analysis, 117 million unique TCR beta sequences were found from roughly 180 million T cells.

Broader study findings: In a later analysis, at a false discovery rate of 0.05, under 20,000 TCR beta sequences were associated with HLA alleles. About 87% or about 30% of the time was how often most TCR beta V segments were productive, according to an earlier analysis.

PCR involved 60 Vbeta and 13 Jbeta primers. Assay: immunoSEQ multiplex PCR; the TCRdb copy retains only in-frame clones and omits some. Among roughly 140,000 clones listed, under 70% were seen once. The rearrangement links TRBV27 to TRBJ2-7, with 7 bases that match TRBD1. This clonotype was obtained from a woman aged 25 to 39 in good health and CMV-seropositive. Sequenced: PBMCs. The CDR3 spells CASSLLGQELLYEQYF. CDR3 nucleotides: TGTGCCAGCAGCCTTCTCGGACAGGAGCTACTCTACGAGCAGTACTTC.